This is a list of T cell receptor beta chains from one sample in a study of blood T cell repertoires in COVID-19. This table comes from immunoSEQ multiplex PCR, and its TCRdb copy is limited to in-frame clones, with some not included. The profile shows over 50,000 clones, just over 85% of them singletons. The sample was peripheral blood. Receptors were obtained from a human donor in a cohort sampled during active COVID-19. Both conserved end residues are part of each CDR3. The D gene is left open where the match is weak. Clone size is given for some rows only: seen once, a few or many times, or a class if the clone is expanded.

CDR3nt: TGTGCCACCAGTGAGGCCGGGACAGGGCGCACTGAAGCTTTCTTT; CDR3aa: CATSEAGTGRTEAFF; v_gene: TRBV24-1; abundance: .; d_gene: TRBD1; j_gene: TRBJ1-1
CDR3nt: TGTGCCAGCAGTTTAGGACAGGGGGCGTATGAAGCTTTCTTT; CDR3aa: CASSLGQGAYEAFF; v_gene: TRBV2; abundance: .; d_gene: TRBD1; j_gene: TRBJ1-1
CDR3nt: TGTGCCAGCAGTTATCGCGGCGGGGACACTGAAGCTTTCTTT; CDR3aa: CASSYRGGDTEAFF; v_gene: TRBV6-6; abundance: .; d_gene: .; j_gene: TRBJ1-1
CDR3nt: TGTGCCAGCACCGAGGGGGGGCTCGAAAACATTCAGTACTTC; CDR3aa: CASTEGGLENIQYF; v_gene: TRBV6-5; abundance: .; d_gene: .; j_gene: TRBJ2-4
CDR3nt: TGTGCCAGCAGCGGGGCGGGACAGGGAAACAATGAGCAGTTCTTC; CDR3aa: CASSGAGQGNNEQFF; v_gene: TRBV5-4; abundance: .; d_gene: TRBD1; j_gene: TRBJ2-1
CDR3nt: TGCGCCAGCAGCCAAGGGGTAACTAGCGGGGGGGATACGCAGTATTTT; CDR3aa: CASSQGVTSGGDTQYF; v_gene: TRBV4-1; abundance: .; d_gene: TRBD2; j_gene: TRBJ2-3
CDR3nt: TGTGCCAGCAGCTACCAGCGGGAGCAAGAGACCCAGTACTTC; CDR3aa: CASSYQREQETQYF; v_gene: TRBV4-2; abundance: .; d_gene: TRBD2; j_gene: TRBJ2-5
CDR3nt: TGTGCCAGCAGCAGAGGGACAGCCCTGAACACTGAAGCTTTCTTT; CDR3aa: CASSRGTALNTEAFF; v_gene: TRBV7-8; abundance: .; d_gene: TRBD1; j_gene: TRBJ1-1
CDR3nt: TGTGCCACCAGTGATGCGGGAGGACTTGCTAGCACAGATACGCAGTATTTT; CDR3aa: CATSDAGGLASTDTQYF; v_gene: TRBV24-1; abundance: .; d_gene: TRBD2; j_gene: TRBJ2-3
CDR3nt: TGTGCCAGCAGCCTCGGGACCGCGGGGACCGGGGAGCTGTTTTTT; CDR3aa: CASSLGTAGTGELFF; v_gene: TRBV4-2; abundance: .; d_gene: .; j_gene: TRBJ2-2
CDR3nt: TGTGCCAGCAGTTACTCGATTCCCAGGGGTGACACTGAAGCTTTCTTT; CDR3aa: CASSYSIPRGDTEAFF; v_gene: TRBV6-5; abundance: once; d_gene: .; j_gene: TRBJ1-1
CDR3nt: TGTGCCACCAGTGGGAACAGGGTTGAGGGCAATCAGCCCCAGCATTTT; CDR3aa: CATSGNRVEGNQPQHF; v_gene: TRBV24-1; abundance: .; d_gene: .; j_gene: TRBJ1-5
CDR3nt: TGTGCCAGCAGTACCGACATCCCCCCCGAGCAGTACTTC; CDR3aa: CASSTDIPPEQYF; v_gene: TRBV6-5; abundance: once; d_gene: .; j_gene: TRBJ2-7
CDR3nt: TGTGCCAGCAGTTCCCCTAGCTCCTATAATTCACCCCTCCACTTT; CDR3aa: CASSSPSSYNSPLHF; v_gene: TRBV28; abundance: once; d_gene: .; j_gene: TRBJ1-6
CDR3nt: TGTGCCAGCAGTCCACCTAGCGGGGGGGCCACCGGGGAGCTGTTTTTT; CDR3aa: CASSPPSGGATGELFF; v_gene: TRBV2; abundance: .; d_gene: TRBD2; j_gene: TRBJ2-2
CDR3nt: TGTGCCAGCAGTTACCGGGGGAGACGCTTCTACGAGCAGTACTTC; CDR3aa: CASSYRGRRFYEQYF; v_gene: TRBV6-2/TRBV6-3; abundance: .; d_gene: .; j_gene: TRBJ2-7
CDR3nt: TGTGCCAGCAGCTGGGGACCCAACAGGGGAGGCTATGGCTACACCTTC; CDR3aa: CASSWGPNRGGYGYTF; v_gene: TRBV5-6; abundance: .; d_gene: TRBD1; j_gene: TRBJ1-2
CDR3nt: TGCGCCAGCACTTTGAGCGGGATGACCACAGATACGCAGTATTTT; CDR3aa: CASTLSGMTTDTQYF; v_gene: TRBV5-1; abundance: .; d_gene: TRBD2; j_gene: TRBJ2-3
CDR3nt: TGCGCCAGCAGCTTGGCGGGAGGGGGCCAAGAGACCCAGTACTTC; CDR3aa: CASSLAGGGQETQYF; v_gene: TRBV5-1; abundance: .; d_gene: TRBD2; j_gene: TRBJ2-5
CDR3nt: TGCGCCAGCAGCCCGGACAGGGGAGGGTACGAGCAGTACTTC; CDR3aa: CASSPDRGGYEQYF; v_gene: TRBV5-1; abundance: .; d_gene: TRBD1; j_gene: TRBJ2-7
CDR3nt: TGTGCCAGCTCACCCCAGGACAGGGGATGGGGCACTGAAGCTTTCTTT; CDR3aa: CASSPQDRGWGTEAFF; v_gene: TRBV18; abundance: .; d_gene: TRBD1; j_gene: TRBJ1-1
CDR3nt: TGTGCCAGCAGCGCCTTGGACAGGAACACTGAAGCTTTCTTT; CDR3aa: CASSALDRNTEAFF; v_gene: TRBV9; abundance: .; d_gene: .; j_gene: TRBJ1-1
CDR3nt: TGTGCCAGCTCCCTCCCGGGACAGGGTTATGGCTACACCTTC; CDR3aa: CASSLPGQGYGYTF; v_gene: TRBV7-8; abundance: .; d_gene: TRBD1; j_gene: TRBJ1-2
CDR3nt: TGTGCCATCAGTGATGGGGGGGCCAAAAAGACCCAGTACTTC; CDR3aa: CAISDGGAKKTQYF; v_gene: TRBV10-3; abundance: .; d_gene: .; j_gene: TRBJ2-5
CDR3nt: TGCGCCAGCAGCGTGACTCAGGGGCCCGGGGAGCTGTTTTTT; CDR3aa: CASSVTQGPGELFF; v_gene: TRBV5-1; abundance: .; d_gene: .; j_gene: TRBJ2-2
CDR3nt: TGCGCCAGCAGCTCCGCAGCGGGAGGGTCCTACAATGAGCAGTTCTTC; CDR3aa: CASSSAAGGSYNEQFF; v_gene: TRBV5-1; abundance: .; d_gene: TRBD2; j_gene: TRBJ2-1
CDR3nt: TGTGCCAGCAGTGAGGTGAATGAGGTAACCAAAAACATTCAGTACTTC; CDR3aa: CASSEVNEVTKNIQYF; v_gene: TRBV2; abundance: .; d_gene: .; j_gene: TRBJ2-4
CDR3nt: TGTGCCAGTAGTTCAGGGACATCATCGGGAAACACCATATATTTT; CDR3aa: CASSSGTSSGNTIYF; v_gene: TRBV19; abundance: .; d_gene: .; j_gene: TRBJ1-3
CDR3nt: TGTGCCAGCAGTATCAACTCCTACGAGCAGTACTTC; CDR3aa: CASSINSYEQYF; v_gene: TRBV28; abundance: few; d_gene: .; j_gene: TRBJ2-7
CDR3nt: TGCGCCAGCAGCTTAGGGGGCGCCGATGAAAAACTGTTTTTT; CDR3aa: CASSLGGADEKLFF; v_gene: TRBV5-1; abundance: few; d_gene: TRBD1; j_gene: TRBJ1-4
CDR3nt: TGTGCCAGAAGTTCAGGACAGGGGACTTGCGAGCAGTACTTC; CDR3aa: CARSSGQGTCEQYF; v_gene: TRBV5-3; abundance: .; d_gene: TRBD1; j_gene: TRBJ2-7
CDR3nt: TGCGCCAGCAGAAACGCGGGGGGGCCGGGTGAGCAGTTCTTC; CDR3aa: CASRNAGGPGEQFF; v_gene: TRBV7-9; abundance: .; d_gene: TRBD2; j_gene: TRBJ2-1
CDR3nt: TGTGCCAGCAGCTTGGCAGGGTTCCTCTATGGCTACACCTTC; CDR3aa: CASSLAGFLYGYTF; v_gene: TRBV5-4; abundance: once; d_gene: .; j_gene: TRBJ1-2
CDR3nt: TGTGCCAGCAGCCTAACTCTCGGACAGGGCAATCAGCCCCAGCATTTT; CDR3aa: CASSLTLGQGNQPQHF; v_gene: TRBV7-2; abundance: .; d_gene: TRBD1; j_gene: TRBJ1-5
CDR3nt: TGTGCCAGCAGTCTACAGGGACAGCGTTTTTACGAGCAGTACTTC; CDR3aa: CASSLQGQRFYEQYF; v_gene: TRBV28; abundance: .; d_gene: TRBD1; j_gene: TRBJ2-7
CDR3nt: TGTGCCAGCAGTGGGACAGGGCGCAATCAGCCCCAGCATTTT; CDR3aa: CASSGTGRNQPQHF; v_gene: TRBV2; abundance: once; d_gene: TRBD1; j_gene: TRBJ1-5
CDR3nt: TGTGCCAGCAGATCGGACAGGGGTACAGATACGCAGTATTTT; CDR3aa: CASRSDRGTDTQYF; v_gene: TRBV7-2; abundance: .; d_gene: TRBD1; j_gene: TRBJ2-3
CDR3nt: TGTGCCAGCAGCCAAAACATTCCGGGACTCAGGACAGATACGCAGTATTTT; CDR3aa: CASSQNIPGLRTDTQYF; v_gene: TRBV14; abundance: .; d_gene: .; j_gene: TRBJ2-3
CDR3nt: TGTGCCAGCGACCCCAGGGGCGGCGAAGGCTACACCTTC; CDR3aa: CASDPRGGEGYTF; v_gene: TRBV6-5; abundance: .; d_gene: .; j_gene: TRBJ1-2
CDR3nt: TGTGCCACCGCGGAGGGGACAGGCCGCTACGAGCAGTACTTC; CDR3aa: CATAEGTGRYEQYF; v_gene: TRBV24-1; abundance: .; d_gene: TRBD1; j_gene: TRBJ2-7
CDR3nt: TGCGCCAGCAGCTTGGTAGCCCTCTATGAGCAGTTCTTC; CDR3aa: CASSLVALYEQFF; v_gene: TRBV5-1; abundance: .; d_gene: .; j_gene: TRBJ2-1
CDR3nt: TGTGCCACCAGCAGGGGGGACAGCAACTCCGGGGGCTACACCTTC; CDR3aa: CATSRGDSNSGGYTF; v_gene: TRBV15; abundance: .; d_gene: TRBD1; j_gene: TRBJ1-2
CDR3nt: TGCGCCAGCAGCTTATGGGGCAACCAAGAGACCCAGTACTTC; CDR3aa: CASSLWGNQETQYF; v_gene: TRBV5-1; abundance: .; d_gene: .; j_gene: TRBJ2-5
CDR3nt: TGCGCCAGCAGCTTGGGTGGGACTAGCGGGACTCTCCTGGACAATGAGCAGTTCTTC; CDR3aa: CASSLGGTSGTLLDNEQFF; v_gene: TRBV5-1; abundance: .; d_gene: TRBD2; j_gene: TRBJ2-1
CDR3nt: TGTGCCAGCTCACCAGCGGGTTCCTACGAGCAGTACTTC; CDR3aa: CASSPAGSYEQYF; v_gene: TRBV18; abundance: .; d_gene: .; j_gene: TRBJ2-7
CDR3nt: TGTGCCAGTAGTACAGGGGTCCGGGAGACCCAGTACTTC; CDR3aa: CASSTGVRETQYF; v_gene: TRBV19; abundance: .; d_gene: .; j_gene: TRBJ2-5
CDR3nt: TGTGCCAGCTCACCTCGACAGGGGATCGCTGAAAAACTGTTTTTT; CDR3aa: CASSPRQGIAEKLFF; v_gene: TRBV18; abundance: once; d_gene: TRBD1; j_gene: TRBJ1-4
CDR3nt: TGTGCCAGCAGGCGGACAGGGAATCAGCCCCAGCATTTT; CDR3aa: CASRRTGNQPQHF; v_gene: TRBV12-3/TRBV12-4; abundance: .; d_gene: TRBD1; j_gene: TRBJ1-5
CDR3nt: TGCGCCAGCAGTGATTTTGACAGCTCTGGAAACACCATATATTTT; CDR3aa: CASSDFDSSGNTIYF; v_gene: TRBV10-2; abundance: .; d_gene: .; j_gene: TRBJ1-3
CDR3nt: TGTGCCAGCAGCCTGACTAGCGGGGAGGCAGATACGCAGTATTTT; CDR3aa: CASSLTSGEADTQYF; v_gene: TRBV5-4; abundance: .; d_gene: TRBD2; j_gene: TRBJ2-3
CDR3nt: TGTGCCAGCAGTTTTTCCGGCCTCGCGGGTCAGCCCCAGCATTTT; CDR3aa: CASSFSGLAGQPQHF; v_gene: TRBV28; abundance: .; d_gene: .; j_gene: TRBJ1-5
CDR3nt: TGTGCCAGTAGTATAGGATCGGGGGTCTCCTACGAGCAGTACTTC; CDR3aa: CASSIGSGVSYEQYF; v_gene: TRBV19; abundance: few; d_gene: .; j_gene: TRBJ2-7
CDR3nt: TGTGCCAGCAGCACTCCTGCTAGCGACAATGAGCAGTTCTTC; CDR3aa: CASSTPASDNEQFF; v_gene: TRBV5-4; abundance: .; d_gene: .; j_gene: TRBJ2-1
CDR3nt: TGTGCCAGCAGCTTAGCATCGGGACTATCCTACGAGCAGTACTTC; CDR3aa: CASSLASGLSYEQYF; v_gene: TRBV11-2; abundance: once; d_gene: TRBD2; j_gene: TRBJ2-7
CDR3nt: TGTGCCAGCTCACCAACACCCAGCACAGATACGCAGTATTTT; CDR3aa: CASSPTPSTDTQYF; v_gene: TRBV18; abundance: .; d_gene: .; j_gene: TRBJ2-3